Listed below are T cell receptor beta chains from one sample, sequenced in a study of blood T cell repertoires in COVID-19. Sequencing used immunoSEQ multiplex PCR; TCRdb keeps in-frame clones, though not all of them. The data show some 300,000 clones, about 90% seen once. Source material: PBMCs or T cells enriched from blood (not recorded which). Receptors originate from a woman in her 30s who had recovered from COVID-19. CDR3s leave out the opening cysteine and the closing phenylalanine or tryptophan.

J: TRBJ2-7; V: TRBV5-1; CDR3: ASSLGQGSSEQY
J: TRBJ1-2; V: TRBV11-2; CDR3: ASSLSSQGGYT
J: TRBJ2-3; V: TRBV5-4; CDR3: ASSRGGALTDTQY
J: TRBJ2-2; V: TRBV10-3; CDR3: ATQGRVDTGELF
J: TRBJ1-5; V: TRBV7-6; CDR3: ASSSGTGGLSNQPQH
J: TRBJ2-7; V: TRBV3-1/TRBV3-2; CDR3: ASSQIAGGSPYEQY
J: TRBJ1-2; V: TRBV7-2; CDR3: ASSKETGHYGYT
J: TRBJ2-3; V: TRBV18; CDR3: ASSPITSGGAFADTQY
J: TRBJ2-7; V: TRBV4-2; CDR3: ASSQSGQQGSYEQY
J: TRBJ1-1; V: TRBV6-5; CDR3: ASSYSSGDTEAF
J: TRBJ1-1; V: TRBV19; CDR3: ASSITGGTEAF
J: TRBJ1-6; V: TRBV10-1; CDR3: ASPRQRTYNSPLH
J: TRBJ1-1; V: TRBV14; CDR3: ASSHKPTGNTEAF
J: TRBJ2-5; V: TRBV9; CDR3: ASSAGYESWETQY
J: TRBJ1-6; V: TRBV5-6; CDR3: ASSPRKGVYNSPLH
J: TRBJ1-5; V: TRBV9; CDR3: ASSSEGPPQH
J: TRBJ2-5; V: TRBV11-2; CDR3: ASSPTGARETQY
J: TRBJ2-7; V: TRBV5-4; CDR3: ASFPGTGGASHEQY
J: TRBJ2-3; V: TRBV10-2; CDR3: ASSHGTSGGDTQY
J: TRBJ1-2; V: TRBV28; CDR3: ASSLGDRAYGYT
J: TRBJ1-2; V: TRBV10-2; CDR3: ASSESTQRGGSGYT
J: TRBJ1-4; V: TRBV12-5; CDR3: ASGLKLGGSEKLF
J: TRBJ2-5; V: TRBV5-6; CDR3: ASSLGRLSGGRKRGTQY
J: TRBJ1-2; V: TRBV28; CDR3: ASSLPPPQRNYGYT
J: TRBJ2-7; V: TRBV29-1; CDR3: SVETTGFSEQY
J: TRBJ2-3; V: TRBV11-2; CDR3: ASSHRLSADTQY
J: TRBJ1-2; V: TRBV5-6; CDR3: ASSLTYRGGNYGYT
J: TRBJ1-6; V: TRBV3-1/TRBV3-2; CDR3: ASSLDTYNSPLH
J: TRBJ2-5; V: TRBV3-1/TRBV3-2; CDR3: ASSQEYGGPFQETQY
J: TRBJ2-5; V: TRBV3-1/TRBV3-2; CDR3: ASSQRGLAGTQETQY
J: TRBJ2-3; V: TRBV25-1; CDR3: ASSTPSGFTDTQY
J: TRBJ1-1; V: TRBV7-6; CDR3: ASSLGRRGQGSIGTEAF
J: TRBJ1-2; V: TRBV5-1; CDR3: ASSYGQGDSYGYT
J: TRBJ2-5; V: TRBV19; CDR3: ASSMSLQETQY
J: TRBJ1-2; V: TRBV18; CDR3: ASSPTRDFNYGYT
J: TRBJ1-5; V: TRBV4-3; CDR3: ASSQDAGRNNQPQH
J: TRBJ2-5; V: TRBV5-1; CDR3: ASSSGAAGTAVETQY
J: TRBJ1-5; V: TRBV15; CDR3: ATSRDGGSQPQH
J: TRBJ2-7; V: TRBV15; CDR3: ATSRVVGQGSSYEQY
J: TRBJ1-1; V: TRBV10-2; CDR3: ASSGSQGSEAF
J: TRBJ2-7; V: TRBV28; CDR3: ASSLVRTGTYEQY
J: TRBJ2-5; V: TRBV9; CDR3: ASSVAAGPKETQY
J: TRBJ1-2; V: TRBV5-5; CDR3: ASSLYGTADGYT
J: TRBJ1-2; V: TRBV6-5; CDR3: ATALLPSMYGYT
J: TRBJ1-5; V: TRBV6-6; CDR3: ASRTNAGNQPQH
J: TRBJ2-5; V: TRBV11-2; CDR3: ASSLEGRTSRETQY
J: TRBJ1-4; V: TRBV28; CDR3: ASRGGREKLF
J: TRBJ2-4; V: TRBV28; CDR3: ASGSSRAKNIQY
J: TRBJ1-1; V: TRBV11-2; CDR3: ASSSLPGGTEAF
J: TRBJ2-7; V: TRBV6-2/TRBV6-3; CDR3: ASSSRDRVWNEQY
J: TRBJ1-1; V: TRBV28; CDR3: ASSFPGTGTEAF
J: TRBJ1-2; V: TRBV5-1; CDR3: ASSLDRGRQGYT
J: TRBJ2-3; V: TRBV5-1; CDR3: ASSLTLAADTQY